This TCR beta chain was obtained from a study of early T cells in non-severe SARS-CoV-2 infection. About the research overall: Chains stayed unpaired after sequencing of bulk RNA from unsorted whole blood.

Overall study results and limits: Reliance on VDJdb matching favored anti-spike CD8 responses; private and CD4 specificities were missed.

The CDR3 extends over 15 amino acids. The germline V gene encodes CDR1 SGDLS and CDR2 YYNGEE. Trimming cost V 4 bases and J 6 bases; bases outside gene matches: 11. Unique molecular identifiers were affixed to single, distinct cDNA molecules. One entry per CDR3 protein, called by TCRdb with MiXCR from the 5' RACE reads. The repertoire includes about 50,000 distinct CDR3 sequences, roughly 8.8% of them detected once, and about 15% sits in the top ten. This clonotype was seen repeatedly, ten times or more. Its specificity is not known. The sequenced sample consisted of whole blood. The rearrangement uses TRBV9 and TRBJ2-7; the match to TRBD2 covers 9 bases. This TCR was sampled from an adult who was a healthcare worker with PCR-confirmed SARS-CoV-2 infection or an uninfected control (not recorded which). The CDR3 coding sequence is TGTGCCAGCAGCCCCACGGGCGGGAGGGCCCCCGAGCAGTACTTC. It yields the protein CASSPTGGRAPEQYF.